This T cell receptor beta chain was recovered during a study of T-cell reconstitution after alpha-beta-depleted transplantation in children (dated by TCRdb to between 2015 and 2016). Broadly, across the study: The study quantitatively tracked T-cell immune reconstitution after TCRalphabeta/CD19-depleted allogeneic hematopoietic cell transplantation in children using TCR repertoire profiling.

Via the germline V gene, CDR1 is LGHNA and CDR2 YSLEER. From its cysteine to its phenylalanine, the CDR3 spans 18 amino acids. Solely the CDR3 DNA is kept, with 54 bases framed from the first base. V has 4 bases trimmed and J has 5 bases trimmed; junction bases matching no gene number 9. Notes on this clonotype: The antigen it recognizes is unknown. Base-call qualities are not available, and no considerably larger clone is one nucleotide away.

The protocol used for the library was PCR. Reads for this sample came from an Illumina HiSeq 2500. TCR libraries were prepared with molecular barcoding, using unique molecular identifiers to normalize TCRbeta repertoire quantification. TCRdb took the public reads, trimmed them with fastp at Q25, ran MiXCR for clone calling and kept in-frame beta chains. Each entry merges the rows of one CDR3 protein and shows their most common DNA and genes. For this sample there are hundreds of thousands of distinct CDR3 sequences; roughly 17% appear just once. The ten largest clones add up to approximately 1% of the sample.

This TCR was recovered from a human donor who donated a stem cell graft to a child with acute myeloid leukemia. The specimen comprised PBMCs from the stem cell graft donor, sampled from the stem cell graft. Recombination linked TRBV4-3 to TRBJ2-2; 14 bases in the junction line up with TRBD2. The sequence in DNA is TGCGCCAGCAGCCCCTCCGGGACTAGCGGGGGCCGGACCGGGGAGCTGTTTTTT. Its coded protein is CASSPSGTSGGRTGELFF.